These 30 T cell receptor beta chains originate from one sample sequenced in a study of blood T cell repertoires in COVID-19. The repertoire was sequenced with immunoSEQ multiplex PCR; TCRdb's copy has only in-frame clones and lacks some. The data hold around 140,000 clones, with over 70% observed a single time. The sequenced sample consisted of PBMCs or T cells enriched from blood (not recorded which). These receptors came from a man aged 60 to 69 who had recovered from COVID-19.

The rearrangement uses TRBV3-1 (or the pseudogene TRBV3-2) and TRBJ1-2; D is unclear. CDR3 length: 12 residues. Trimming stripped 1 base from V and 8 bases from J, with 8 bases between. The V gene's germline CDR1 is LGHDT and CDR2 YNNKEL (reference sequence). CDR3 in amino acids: CASSQARVGYTF. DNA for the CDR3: TGTGCCAGCAGCCAAGCCCGGGTGGGCTACACCTTC.

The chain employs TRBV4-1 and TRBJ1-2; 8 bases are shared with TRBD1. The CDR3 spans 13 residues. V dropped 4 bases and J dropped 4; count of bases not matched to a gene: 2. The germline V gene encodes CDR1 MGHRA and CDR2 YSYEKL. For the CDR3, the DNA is TGCGCCAGCAGCCCGACAGGGGCCTATGGCTACACCTTC. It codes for CASSPTGAYGYTF.

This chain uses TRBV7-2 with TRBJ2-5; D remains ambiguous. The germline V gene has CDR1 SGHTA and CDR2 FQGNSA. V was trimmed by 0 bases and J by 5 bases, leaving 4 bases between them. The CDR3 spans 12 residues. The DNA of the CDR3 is TGTGCCAGCAGCTTAGCGAGGGAGACCCAGTACTTC. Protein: CASSLARETQYF.

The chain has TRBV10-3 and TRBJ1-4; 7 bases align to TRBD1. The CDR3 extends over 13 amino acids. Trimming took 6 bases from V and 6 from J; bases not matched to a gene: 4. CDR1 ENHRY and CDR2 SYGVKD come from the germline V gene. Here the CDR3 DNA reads TGTGCCATCAGGGGGACAGCCGATGAAAAACTGTTTTTT. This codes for CAIRGTADEKLFF.

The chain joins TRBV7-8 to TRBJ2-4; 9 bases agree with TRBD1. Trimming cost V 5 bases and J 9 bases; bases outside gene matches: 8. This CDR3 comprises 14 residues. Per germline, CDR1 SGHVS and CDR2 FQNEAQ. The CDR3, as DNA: TGTGCCAGCAGCAAATCCACAGGGGGCCGCATTCAGTACTTC. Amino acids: CASSKSTGGRIQYF.

The CDR3 sequence is CASSDFPSGGLRTDTQYF. In nucleotides, the CDR3 is TGTGCCAGCAGTGACTTTCCTAGCGGGGGACTAAGAACAGATACGCAGTATTTT. This chain links TRBV6-4 with TRBJ2-3; 10 positions match TRBD2. Germline values: CDR1 MRHNA, CDR2 SNTAGT. This CDR3 has 18 residues. The J segment lost 3 bases and the V segment lost 1 base, leaving 10 bases of the junction unmatched.

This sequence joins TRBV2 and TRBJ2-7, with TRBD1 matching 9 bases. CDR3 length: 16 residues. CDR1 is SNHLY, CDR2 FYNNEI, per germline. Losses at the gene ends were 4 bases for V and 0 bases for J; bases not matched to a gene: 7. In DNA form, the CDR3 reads TGTGCCAGCAGTGGGCCCGGGACAGGGAGCTCCTACGAGCAGTACTTC. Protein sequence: CASSGPGTGSSYEQYF.

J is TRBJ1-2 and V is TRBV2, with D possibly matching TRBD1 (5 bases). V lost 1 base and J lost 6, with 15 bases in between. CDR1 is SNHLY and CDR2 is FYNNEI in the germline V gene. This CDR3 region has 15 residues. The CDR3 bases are TGTGCCAGCAGTGAAGACAGGTCTTCTCGTGATGGCTACACCTTC. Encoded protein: CASSEDRSSRDGYTF.

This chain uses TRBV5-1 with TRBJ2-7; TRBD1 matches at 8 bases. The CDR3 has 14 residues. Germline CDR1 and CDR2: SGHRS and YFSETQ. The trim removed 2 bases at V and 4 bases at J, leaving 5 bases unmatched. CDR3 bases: TGCGCCAGCAGCTTCTCCGGACAGGGATACGAGCAGTACTTC. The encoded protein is CASSFSGQGYEQYF.

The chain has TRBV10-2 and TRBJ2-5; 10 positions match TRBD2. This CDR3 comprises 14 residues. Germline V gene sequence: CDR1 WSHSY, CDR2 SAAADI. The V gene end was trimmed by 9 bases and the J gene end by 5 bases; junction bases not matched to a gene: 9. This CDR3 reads CAREDSGRNETQYF. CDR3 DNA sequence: TGCGCCAGGGAAGATAGCGGGAGGAATGAGACCCAGTACTTC.

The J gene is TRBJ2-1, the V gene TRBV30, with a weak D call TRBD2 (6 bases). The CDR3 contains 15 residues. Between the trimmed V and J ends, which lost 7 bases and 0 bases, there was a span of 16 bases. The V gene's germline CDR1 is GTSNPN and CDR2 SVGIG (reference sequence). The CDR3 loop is CASQPSGSSYNEQFF. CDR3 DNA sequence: TGTGCCTCCCAGCCTTCCGGGAGCTCCTACAATGAGCAGTTCTTC.

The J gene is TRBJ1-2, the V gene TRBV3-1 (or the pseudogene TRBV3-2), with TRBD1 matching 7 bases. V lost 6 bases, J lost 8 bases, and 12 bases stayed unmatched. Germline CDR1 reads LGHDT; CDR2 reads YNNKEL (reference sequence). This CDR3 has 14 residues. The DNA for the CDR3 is TGTGCCAGCAGTCGCGCACAGGGGAATAACGGCTACACCTTC. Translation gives CASSRAQGNNGYTF.

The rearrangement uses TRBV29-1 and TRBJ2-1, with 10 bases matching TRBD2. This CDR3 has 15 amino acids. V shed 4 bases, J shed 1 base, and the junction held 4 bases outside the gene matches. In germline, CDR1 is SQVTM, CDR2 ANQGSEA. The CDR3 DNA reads TGCAGCGTTGGCAGAGCGGGAGGGTCCTACAATGAGCAGTTCTTC. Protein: CSVGRAGGSYNEQFF.

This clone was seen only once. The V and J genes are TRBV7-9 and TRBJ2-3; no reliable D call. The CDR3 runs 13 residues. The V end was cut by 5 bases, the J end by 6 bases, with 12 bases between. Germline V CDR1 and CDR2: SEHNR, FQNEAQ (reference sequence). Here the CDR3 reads CASSLYTEDTQYF. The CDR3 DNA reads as TGTGCCAGCAGCCTATACACGGAGGATACGCAGTATTTT.

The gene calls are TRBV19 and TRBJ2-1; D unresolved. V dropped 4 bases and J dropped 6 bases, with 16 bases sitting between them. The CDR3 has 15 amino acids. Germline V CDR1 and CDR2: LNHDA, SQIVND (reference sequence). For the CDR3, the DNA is TGTGCCAGTAGTAGTTTAGTCGGTTTTCTCAATGAGCAGTTCTTC. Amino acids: CASSSLVGFLNEQFF.

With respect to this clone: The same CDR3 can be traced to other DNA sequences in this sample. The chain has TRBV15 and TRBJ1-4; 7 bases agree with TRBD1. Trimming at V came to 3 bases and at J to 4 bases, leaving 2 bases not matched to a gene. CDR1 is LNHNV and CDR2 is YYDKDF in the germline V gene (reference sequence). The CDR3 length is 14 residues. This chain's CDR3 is CATSRGQSNEKLFF. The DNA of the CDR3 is TGTGCCACCAGCAGGGGACAGAGTAATGAAAAACTGTTTTTT.

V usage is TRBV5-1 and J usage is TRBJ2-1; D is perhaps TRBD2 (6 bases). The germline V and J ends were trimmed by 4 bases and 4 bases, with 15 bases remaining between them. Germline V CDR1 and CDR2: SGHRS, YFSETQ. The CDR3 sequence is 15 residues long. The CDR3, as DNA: TGCGCCAGCAGCCTCCCAGGGACTCTATACAATGAGCAGTTCTTC. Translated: CASSLPGTLYNEQFF. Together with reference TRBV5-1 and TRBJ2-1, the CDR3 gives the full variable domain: KAGVTQTPRYLIKTRGQQVTLSCSPISGHRSVSWYQQTPGQGLQFLFEYFSETQRNKGNFPGRFSGRQFSNSRSEMNVSTLELGDSALYLCASSLPGTLYNEQFFGPGTRLTVL.

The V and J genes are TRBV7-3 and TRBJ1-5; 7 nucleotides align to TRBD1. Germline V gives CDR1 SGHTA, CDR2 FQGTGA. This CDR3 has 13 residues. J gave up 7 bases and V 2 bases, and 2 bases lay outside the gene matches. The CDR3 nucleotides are TGTGCCAGCAGCTTACAGGGGGGACAGCCCCAGCATTTT. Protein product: CASSLQGGQPQHF.

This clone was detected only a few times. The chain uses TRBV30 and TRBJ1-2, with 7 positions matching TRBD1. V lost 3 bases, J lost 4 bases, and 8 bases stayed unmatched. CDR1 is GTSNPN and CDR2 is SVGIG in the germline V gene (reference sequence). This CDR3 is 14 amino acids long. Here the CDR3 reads CAWRSGRGAYGYTF. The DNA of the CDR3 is TGTGCCTGGAGGTCGGGCAGGGGGGCCTATGGCTACACCTTC.

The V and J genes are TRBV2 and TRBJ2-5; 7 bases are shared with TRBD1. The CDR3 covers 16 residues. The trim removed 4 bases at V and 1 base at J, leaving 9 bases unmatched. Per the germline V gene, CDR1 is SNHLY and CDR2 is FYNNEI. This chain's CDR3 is CASSGTRQGPQETQYF. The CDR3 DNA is TGTGCCAGCAGTGGAACCAGACAGGGCCCCCAAGAGACCCAGTACTTC.

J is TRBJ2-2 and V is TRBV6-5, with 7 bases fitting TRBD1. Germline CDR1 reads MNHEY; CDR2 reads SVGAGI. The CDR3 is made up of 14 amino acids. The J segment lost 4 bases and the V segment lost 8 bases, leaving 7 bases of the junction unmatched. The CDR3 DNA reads TGTGCCAGCCAATTGACAGGGAGCACCGGGGAGCTGTTTTTT. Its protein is CASQLTGSTGELFF.

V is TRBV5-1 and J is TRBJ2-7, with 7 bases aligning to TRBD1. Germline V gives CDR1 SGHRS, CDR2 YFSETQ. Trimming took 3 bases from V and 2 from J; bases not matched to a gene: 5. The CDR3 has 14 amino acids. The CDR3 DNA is TGCGCCAGCAGCTGGGACAGTGCGGCCTACGAGCAGTACTTC. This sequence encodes CASSWDSAAYEQYF.

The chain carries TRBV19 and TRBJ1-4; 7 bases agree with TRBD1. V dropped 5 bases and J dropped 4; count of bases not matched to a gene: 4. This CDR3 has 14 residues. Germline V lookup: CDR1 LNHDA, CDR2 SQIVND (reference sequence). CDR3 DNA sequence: TGTGCCAGTAGTCGTGCAGGGGGTAATGAAAAACTGTTTTTT. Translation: CASSRAGGNEKLFF.

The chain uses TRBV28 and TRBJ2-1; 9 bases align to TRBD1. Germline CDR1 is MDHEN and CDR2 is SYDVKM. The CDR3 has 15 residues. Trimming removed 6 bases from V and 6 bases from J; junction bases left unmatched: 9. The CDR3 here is CASREQGARGNEQFF. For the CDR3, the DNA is TGTGCCAGCAGGGAACAGGGGGCAAGGGGCAATGAGCAGTTCTTC.

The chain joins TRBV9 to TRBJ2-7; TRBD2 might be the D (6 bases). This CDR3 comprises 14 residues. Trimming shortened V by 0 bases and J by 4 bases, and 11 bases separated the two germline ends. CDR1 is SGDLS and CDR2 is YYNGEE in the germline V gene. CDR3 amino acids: CASSVGMAGYEQYF. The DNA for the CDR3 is TGTGCCAGCAGCGTAGGTATGGCGGGATACGAGCAGTACTTC.

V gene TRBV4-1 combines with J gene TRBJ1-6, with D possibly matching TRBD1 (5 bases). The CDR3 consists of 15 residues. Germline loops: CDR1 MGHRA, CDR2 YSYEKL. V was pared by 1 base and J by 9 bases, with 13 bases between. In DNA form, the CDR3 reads TGCGCCAGCAGCCAAGGGGAGGCGCAGGGTTCACCCCTCCACTTT. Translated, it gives CASSQGEAQGSPLHF.

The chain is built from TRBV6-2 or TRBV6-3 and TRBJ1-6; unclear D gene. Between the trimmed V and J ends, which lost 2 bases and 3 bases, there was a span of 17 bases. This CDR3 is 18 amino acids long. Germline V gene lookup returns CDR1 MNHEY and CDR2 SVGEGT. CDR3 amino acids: CASSYKRSTDFYNSPLHF. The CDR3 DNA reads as TGTGCCAGCAGTTACAAAAGAAGTACAGATTTCTATAATTCACCCCTCCACTTT.

The CDR3 nucleotides read TGCGCCAGCAGCGTTGGGACAGGGGAAGAGACCCAGTACTTC. This gives the protein CASSVGTGEETQYF. The chain joins TRBV5-1 to TRBJ2-5, with 10 bases fitting TRBD1. Germline V CDR1 and CDR2: SGHRS, YFSETQ. The CDR3 runs 14 residues. Germline trimming cut 4 bases from V and 3 bases from J; bases unmatched to any gene: 3.

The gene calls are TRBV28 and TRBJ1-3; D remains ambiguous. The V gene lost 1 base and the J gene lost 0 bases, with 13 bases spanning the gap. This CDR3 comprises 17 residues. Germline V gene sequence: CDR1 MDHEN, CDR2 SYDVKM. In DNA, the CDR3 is TGTGCCAGCAGTTTATACTCTCCGAGGAGCTCTGGAAACACCATATATTTT. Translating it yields CASSLYSPRSSGNTIYF.

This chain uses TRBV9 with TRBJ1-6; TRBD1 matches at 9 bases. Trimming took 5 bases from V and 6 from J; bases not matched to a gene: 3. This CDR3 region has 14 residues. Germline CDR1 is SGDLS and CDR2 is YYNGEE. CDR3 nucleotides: TGTGCCAGCAGAGGGACAGGGTTTAATTCACCCCTCCACTTT. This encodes CASRGTGFNSPLHF. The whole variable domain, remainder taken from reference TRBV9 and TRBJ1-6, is DSGVTQTPKHLITATGQRVTLRCSPRSGDLSVYWYQQSLDQGLQFLIQYYNGEERAKGNILERFSAQQFPDLHSELNLSSLELGDSALYFCASRGTGFNSPLHFGNGTRLTVT.